This TCR beta chain was observed in a study of blood T cell repertoires in COVID-19. Overall study context: The cDNA or gDNA used as material had been derived from T cells, B-cell-depleted T cells, or PBMCs.

CDR1 and CDR2 (germline): ENHRY, SYGVKD. Trimming at V came to 3 bases and at J to 5 bases, leaving 4 bases not matched to a gene. This CDR3 is built from 14 residues. In the authors' workflow: Estimates of nucleated cell counts were drawn from the amplification of reference gene primers. Clones were sequenced by immunoSEQ multiplex PCR, and TCRdb holds only the in-frame ones, with some missing. The DNA was the basis for D and trimming; V, J and clone size are from that table. Counted here are approximately 110,000 clones, approximately 79% occurring once; the ten biggest clones make up 20% to 25%. V is TRBV10-3 and J is TRBJ1-2; 9 bases match TRBD1. Specimen: peripheral blood. This clonotype was sampled from an older man with active or convalescent COVID-19. The CDR3 DNA reads TGTGCCATCAGTGACGTACAGGGGGCGTATGGCTACACCTTC. Residues: CAISDVQGAYGYTF.